Following are 25 T cell receptor beta chains from one sample sequenced in a study of blood T cell repertoires in COVID-19. Sequenced by immunoSEQ multiplex PCR; TCRdb stores in-frame clones only, minus some. Found here are roughly 150,000 clones, more than 80% of them singletons; the top ten hold 1.5% to 2%. The source material was PBMCs or T cells enriched from blood (not recorded which). Every receptor here comes from a young woman who had been exposed to COVID-19.

This rearrangement joins TRBV7-4 to TRBJ1-6; 10 bases align to TRBD1. Germline CDR1 is SGHVT and CDR2 is SQSDAQ. This CDR3 comprises 16 residues. Unmatched junction bases numbered 11, after V lost 5 bases and J lost 10 bases. The CDR3 spells CASSTNGQGVWSPLHF. Written as DNA, the CDR3 is TGTGCCAGCAGCACTAACGGACAGGGGGTTTGGTCACCCCTCCACTTT.

The chain combines TRBV11-1 with TRBJ2-3; tentative D call: TRBD1 (6 bases). The germline V and J ends were trimmed by 0 bases and 1 base, with 14 bases remaining between them. Germline V gene lookup returns CDR1 SGHAT and CDR2 FQDESV (reference sequence). CDR3 length equals 17 residues. CDR3 in DNA: TGTGCCAGCAGCTTAGCACAGGGACAAGGGGGCACAGATACGCAGTATTTT. This gives the protein CASSLAQGQGGTDTQYF. The full variable domain, rest sourced from reference TRBV11-1 and TRBJ2-3, is EAEVAQSPRYKITEKSQAVAFWCDPISGHATLYWYRQILGQGPELLVQFQDESVVDDSQLPKDRFSAERLKGVDSTLKIQPAELGDSAMYLCASSLAQGQGGTDTQYFGPGTRLTVL.

The chain combines TRBV7-9 with TRBJ2-3; D might be TRBD1 (6 bases). The CDR3 is 16 amino acids. V was clipped by 5 bases and J by 2 bases, with 17 bases between them. Germline lookup yields CDR1 SEHNR and CDR2 FQNEAQ (reference sequence). In DNA form, the CDR3 reads TGTGCCAGCAGCCAAAACCAACAGGGTGTCACAGATACGCAGTATTTT. Its protein is CASSQNQQGVTDTQYF.

Ten or more counts support this clone. This rearrangement joins TRBV28 to TRBJ2-7; the D gene is possibly TRBD1 (5 bases). This CDR3 has 12 amino acids. Trimming stripped 6 bases from V and 2 bases from J, with 8 bases between. CDR1 is MDHEN, CDR2 SYDVKM, per germline. CDR3 DNA sequence: TGTGCCAGCAGGCCGGACACCTACGAGCAGTACTTC. This codes for CASRPDTYEQYF.

The chain uses TRBV5-4 and TRBJ1-3, with TRBD1 matching 7 bases. V gave up 4 bases and J gave up 4 bases; unmatched junction bases: 8. The germline V gene encodes CDR1 SGHNT and CDR2 YYREEE (reference sequence). The CDR3 totals 15 residues. For the CDR3, the DNA is TGTGCCAGCAGCCAAAGACAGGGTTCCGGAAACACCATATATTTT. Protein: CASSQRQGSGNTIYF. The full variable domain, with the rest looked up from reference TRBV5-4 and TRBJ1-3, is ETGVTQSPTHLIKTRGQQVTLRCSSQSGHNTVSWYQQALGQGPQFIFQYYREEENGRGNFPPRFSGLQFPNYSSELNVNALELDDSALYLCASSQRQGSGNTIYFGEGSWLTVV.

This chain uses TRBV28 with TRBJ2-7; 10 bases are shared with TRBD2. Germline V gives CDR1 MDHEN, CDR2 SYDVKM. This CDR3 has 13 amino acids. With V trimmed by 9 bases and J by 5 bases, 7 bases remained unmatched. The chain's CDR3 is CASSSGGGNEQYF. The CDR3 nucleotides are TGTGCCAGTTCCAGCGGGGGGGGAAACGAGCAGTACTTC.

The chain links TRBV12-3 or TRBV12-4 to TRBJ1-4, with 8 positions matching TRBD1. This CDR3 spans 12 amino acids. The trim removed 2 bases at V and 12 bases at J, leaving 2 bases unmatched. CDR3 loop: CASSLQGAELFF. The CDR3 bases are TGTGCCAGCAGTTTACAGGGGGCGGAACTGTTTTTT.

This clone was counted between two and nine times. V usage is TRBV6-4 and J usage is TRBJ2-5; TRBD1 aligns across 9 bases. CDR3 size: 16 residues. The J segment lost 4 bases and the V segment lost 0 bases, leaving 6 bases of the junction unmatched. The germline gives CDR1 MRHNA, CDR2 SNTAGT. The CDR3: CASSDSPDRGRETQYF. The CDR3 region has the DNA TGTGCCAGCAGTGACTCCCCGGACAGGGGAAGAGAGACCCAGTACTTC.

This chain uses TRBV5-5 with TRBJ1-1; D gene unclear. Trimming removed 5 bases at V and 0 bases at J, with 17 bases between. Germline-derived CDR1 and CDR2 are SGHKS and YYEKEE (reference sequence). The CDR3 length is 16 residues. CDR3 bases: TGTGCCAGCAGTTCGACCACACAGCCAGTGAACACTGAAGCTTTCTTT. As protein: CASSSTTQPVNTEAFF.

V and J are TRBV9 and TRBJ2-7; 13 bases line up with TRBD2. The CDR3 runs 16 residues. Germline loops: CDR1 SGDLS, CDR2 YYNGEE. V was clipped by 3 bases and J by 2 bases; unmatched bases: 5. The CDR3 protein is CASSAGGTSGAYEQYF. CDR3 in DNA: TGTGCCAGCAGCGCGGGAGGGACTAGCGGGGCCTACGAGCAGTACTTC.

The chain couples TRBV6-5 to TRBJ1-5, with 8 bases identical to TRBD1. J lost 4 bases, V lost 7 bases, and 6 bases had no gene match. Germline V CDR1 and CDR2: MNHEY, SVGAGI. CDR3 length: 14 amino acids. The CDR3 is CASTSDRANQPQHF. CDR3 coding DNA: TGTGCCAGCACTTCGGACAGGGCGAATCAGCCCCAGCATTTT.

J is TRBJ2-2 and V is TRBV2; D is ambiguous. CDR1 and CDR2 from the germline V gene are SNHLY and FYNNEI. Trimming took off 4 bases at V and 1 base at J, with 13 bases between the two ends. The CDR3 has 16 amino acids. This chain's CDR3 is CASSVRWARNTGELFF. CDR3 coding DNA: TGTGCCAGCAGTGTCCGGTGGGCCCGGAACACCGGGGAGCTGTTTTTT.

The chain employs TRBV19 and TRBJ2-5; 14 bases are a match to TRBD2. The J segment lost 5 bases and the V segment lost 5 bases, leaving 10 bases of the junction unmatched. Germline lookup yields CDR1 LNHDA and CDR2 SQIVND (reference sequence). The CDR3 extends over 17 amino acids. DNA for the CDR3: TGTGCCAGTAGTGCCGGGACTAGCGGGAGTATAAGGGAGACCCAGTACTTC. Amino acid sequence: CASSAGTSGSIRETQYF.

The J gene is TRBJ2-2, the V gene TRBV9, with D maybe TRBD2 (5 bases). The CDR3 has 15 residues. The V gene's germline CDR1 is SGDLS and CDR2 YYNGEE. The germline V and J ends were trimmed by 2 bases and 5 bases, with 13 bases remaining between them. The CDR3 DNA reads as TGTGCCAGCAGCGTGGCTAGCCTTAAGACCGGGGAGCTGTTTTTT. This encodes CASSVASLKTGELFF. Filled out from reference TRBV9 and TRBJ2-2, the complete variable domain reads DSGVTQTPKHLITATGQRVTLRCSPRSGDLSVYWYQQSLDQGLQFLIQYYNGEERAKGNILERFSAQQFPDLHSELNLSSLELGDSALYFCASSVASLKTGELFFGEGSRLTVL.

V and J are TRBV25-1 and TRBJ1-1; D unclear. The CDR3 has 10 amino acids. V lost 1 base, J lost 12 bases, and 6 bases lay in between. CDR1 and CDR2 (germline): MGHDK, SYGVNS. The CDR3 nucleotides are TGTGCCAGCAGTGAATCCTTAACTTTCTTT. Residues: CASSESLTFF.

This chain joins TRBV13 and TRBJ1-1; perhaps TRBD1 as D (5 bases). Germline lookup yields CDR1 PRHDT and CDR2 FYEKMQ (reference sequence). V lost 5 bases and J lost 5, with 21 bases in between. The CDR3 runs to 16 residues. The CDR3 nucleotides read TGTGCCAGCAGCCTAGAGCGACCCCAGGGTAGGACTGAAGCTTTCTTT. Protein: CASSLERPQGRTEAFF.

This clone was recorded once. This chain uses TRBV24-1 with TRBJ1-1; the match to TRBD1 covers 7 bases. This CDR3 contains 13 residues. The V gene's germline CDR1 is KGHDR and CDR2 SFDVKD. Trimming removed 4 bases from V and 4 bases from J; junction bases left unmatched: 2. CDR3 protein: CATSENRGTEAFF. In nucleotides, the CDR3 is TGTGCCACCAGTGAAAACAGGGGCACTGAAGCTTTCTTT.

The CDR3, as DNA: TGTGCCAGCAGCCGGAGGACAGGGGTTGAGGGCACTGAAGCTTTCTTT. Protein sequence: CASSRRTGVEGTEAFF. V and J are TRBV3-1 (or the pseudogene TRBV3-2) and TRBJ1-1; TRBD1 matches 9 bases. From germline, CDR1 is LGHDT and CDR2 YNNKEL (reference sequence). The CDR3 runs to 16 residues. V gave up 4 bases and J gave up 4 bases; unmatched junction bases: 10.

V usage is TRBV25-1 and J usage is TRBJ1-1; D is ambiguous. The V gene lost 1 base and the J gene lost 1 base, with 7 bases spanning the gap. The CDR3 is made up of 14 amino acids. CDR1 MGHDK and CDR2 SYGVNS come from the germline V gene. This chain's CDR3 is CASSELEENTEAFF. In DNA, the CDR3 is TGTGCCAGCAGTGAATTAGAAGAGAACACTGAAGCTTTCTTT. Full variable domain (remainder filled in from reference TRBV25-1 and TRBJ1-1): EADIYQTPRYLVIGTGKKITLECSQTMGHDKMYWYQQDPGMELHLIHYSYGVNSTEKGDLSSESTVSRIRTEHFPLTLESARPSHTSQYLCASSELEENTEAFFGQGTRLTVV.

The chain is built from TRBV4-2 and TRBJ1-1; D uncertain. V was pared by 3 bases and J by 3 bases, with 14 bases between. The V gene's germline CDR1 is LGHNA and CDR2 YNFKEQ. The length of the CDR3 is 15 residues. The CDR3 loop reads CASSHRPRADTEAFF. The CDR3 DNA sequence: TGTGCCAGCAGCCACCGTCCGAGGGCGGACACTGAAGCTTTCTTT.

The V call is TRBV21-1, the J call TRBJ1-1. TRBV21-1 represents a pseudogene. The length of the CDR3 is 12 residues. The CDR3 is CASSIQGGEAFF. As DNA, the CDR3 is TGTGCCAGCAGCATCCAAGGCGGTGAAGCTTTCTTT.

This clone was observed a handful of times. The chain recombines TRBV2 with TRBJ1-1; D gene uncertain. The CDR3 covers 15 residues. The germline gives CDR1 SNHLY, CDR2 FYNNEI. V lost 2 bases and J 10 bases, leaving 20 bases between the germline ends. The CDR3 loop is CASSENIGRGVGAFF. The CDR3, as DNA: TGTGCCAGCAGTGAAAACATAGGGAGAGGCGTAGGAGCTTTCTTT.

The chain has TRBV3-1 (or the pseudogene TRBV3-2) and TRBJ2-1; 13 positions match TRBD2. Unmatched junction bases numbered 5, after V lost 4 bases and J lost 8 bases. The length of the CDR3 is 15 residues. Germline lookup yields CDR1 LGHDT and CDR2 YNNKEL (reference sequence). The CDR3 coding sequence is TGTGCCAGCAGCCCTCGGACTAGCGGGAGAGATGAGCAGTTCTTC. This codes for CASSPRTSGRDEQFF.

The chain recombines TRBV9 with TRBJ2-1, with 15 bases aligning to TRBD2. V lost 4 bases to trimming and J lost 1 base; unmatched junction nucleotides: 9. The CDR3 loop spans 19 amino acids. Looked up from germline, CDR1 is SGDLS and CDR2 is YYNGEE. CDR3 loop: CASSMRTSGRAGSYNEQFF. As DNA, the CDR3 is TGTGCCAGCAGCATGCGGACTAGCGGGAGGGCCGGGTCCTACAATGAGCAGTTCTTC.

The rearrangement uses TRBV7-2 and TRBJ2-1; D may be TRBD2 (6 bases). This CDR3 comprises 13 residues. Germline V gene lookup returns CDR1 SGHTA and CDR2 FQGNSA. V was shortened by 7 bases and J by 6 bases, with 13 bases between the two germline ends. CDR3 residues: CASTPGRSNEQFF. The CDR3 DNA reads as TGTGCCAGCACCCCGGGGAGGAGCAATGAGCAGTTCTTC.